This T cell receptor beta chain was sequenced in a study of T cell responses to AZD1222 COVID-19 vaccine. Whole-study results and caveats: Nearly half of unique spike-specific TCRs reportedly avoided B.1.351 and B.1.1.7 mutated regions. Mapped onto spike, vaccine-associated CD4 TCRs spanned it and were dominant at 160-218 and 743-854. Baseline seropositives among AZD1222 recipients totaled only 5 to 7. The sample set comprised mostly white British donors with more females, and clonal diversity was possibly underestimated.

Trimming shortened V by 6 bases and J by 1 base, and 9 bases separated the two germline ends. CDR1 is SQVTM, CDR2 ANQGSEA, per germline. The length of the CDR3 is 12 residues. This table comes from immunoSEQ multiplex PCR, and its TCRdb copy is limited to in-frame clones, with some not included. The sample yields roughly 97,000 clones, approximately 86% seen once. This clone was counted a single time. Its antigen is not identified. The input for sequencing was peripheral blood, taken 28 days after the second dose of the MenACWY control vaccine. The genes are TRBV29-1 and TRBJ1-2, with no clear D. The sequence came from an adult who received the MenACWY meningococcal vaccine as a control. The DNA of the CDR3 is TGCAGCGTGAGGACGGTTAACTATGGCTACACCTTC. Protein sequence: CSVRTVNYGYTF.